Listed below are T cell receptor beta chains from one sample, sequenced in a study of T cell clusters in autoimmune cytopenias. TCRdb reanalyzed the multiplex PCR reads, giving one entry per CDR3 protein sequence and no DNA. The repertoire table contains roughly 11,000 distinct CDR3 sequences. These data were also filed under a second study, of T cell repertoires in aging, cancer and after chemotherapy.

The sample taken for sequencing was peripheral blood. The receptor source for this set is a human donor in good health. Both conserved end residues are part of each CDR3. The order of the fields is CDR3 protein, V gene, J gene, clone size. Some rows have no size entry. The others give once, few or many, or a class for an expanded clone.

CATATGGGGPTDTQYF	TRBV7-6	TRBJ2-3	-
CASSKGREQGAKSQETQYF	TRBV21-1	TRBJ2-5	-
CAWSRQGYNEQFF	TRBV30	TRBJ2-1	-
CASSPLATGVNQPQHF	TRBV18	TRBJ1-5	-
CASSLWQGDTEAFF	TRBV28	TRBJ1-1	-
CASSPGTGSTEQYF	TRBV18	TRBJ2-7	-
CASSLEGANIQYF	TRBV7-2	TRBJ2-4	-
CASSIKGQGEETQYF	TRBV19	TRBJ2-5	-
CASTRAYGYTF	TRBV6-1	TRBJ1-2	-
CASRLSVSSGNTIYF	TRBV6-5	TRBJ1-3	-
CAISDQTGNEQFF	TRBV10-3	TRBJ2-1	-
CASSNTPGGLGEQYF	TRBV6-2/TRBV6-3	TRBJ2-7	-
CASSLGGPGTGELFF	TRBV7-2	TRBJ2-2	-
CAISTTPVQNEQYF	TRBV10-3	TRBJ2-7	-
CASSLVWDRSYEQYF	TRBV5-5	TRBJ2-7	-
CASSLGRNSYNEQFF	TRBV5-5	TRBJ2-1	-
CASSREGISYNSPLHF	TRBV6-5	TRBJ1-6	-
CASSPSQTYEQYF	TRBV18	TRBJ2-7	medium-sized
CASSIGRAGTDTQYF	TRBV19	TRBJ2-3	medium-sized
CTTAGRSEAFF	TRBV29-1	TRBJ1-1	medium-sized
CASSQAGAKDEQYF	TRBV6-1	TRBJ2-7	-
CASSFAKFEAFF	TRBV19	TRBJ1-1	-
CASSQQGVGGYTF	TRBV12-3/TRBV12-4	TRBJ1-2	-
CASSRNTGELFF	TRBV7-9	TRBJ2-2	-
CASSPSRDYGYTF	TRBV18	TRBJ1-2	medium-sized
CASTLGKIRNEQFF	TRBV12-3/TRBV12-4	TRBJ2-1	-
CASSRASGTNTGELFF	TRBV4-3	TRBJ2-2	-
CAISSGTSGRNEQFF	TRBV10-3	TRBJ2-1	-
CSARRDEGVYEQYF	TRBV20-1	TRBJ2-7	-
CASLIWGEETQYF	TRBV7-4	TRBJ2-5	-
CASSLVGNAYNEQFF	TRBV7-2	TRBJ2-1	-
CASSLERGGYEQYF	TRBV6-2/TRBV6-3	TRBJ2-7	-
CATSRPGTSGRAYNEQFF	TRBV15	TRBJ2-1	medium-sized
CSVRETVGGWGYTF	TRBV29-1	TRBJ1-2	-
CSVPKSPSVQETQYF	TRBV29-1	TRBJ2-5	medium-sized
CAFSARSSYEQYF	TRBV5-4	TRBJ2-7	-
CSASRGGGKSPLHF	TRBV20-1	TRBJ1-6	-
CASSGQGGGELFF	TRBV6-5	TRBJ2-2	-